The 27 T cell receptor beta chains below come from one sample, sequenced in a study of OX40 agonist ivuxolimab in advanced cancers. Using immunoSEQ multiplex PCR, the repertoire was profiled, and TCRdb retains in-frame clones only, with some absent. This sample carries roughly 70,000 clones, 90% to 95% of them seen once, and the ten largest clones take approximately 0.3%. The sequencing here drew on CD4+ or CD8+ T cells sorted from blood, taken in a trial of the OX40 agonist ivuxolimab. Source of these receptors: an adult with an advanced solid tumor such as melanoma, head and neck, liver or kidney cancer.

The chain joins TRBV7-8 to TRBJ1-2; D is possibly TRBD1 (6 bases). CDR3 size: 17 residues. Germline V lookup: CDR1 SGHVS, CDR2 FQNEAQ. V was cut by 3 bases and J by 2 bases, with 19 bases left in between. This chain's CDR3 is CASSFGRVVQGNYGYTF. CDR3 coding DNA: TGTGCCAGCAGCTTCGGACGGGTGGTACAGGGCAACTATGGCTACACCTTC.

This chain connects TRBV5-1 to TRBJ2-5; TRBD2 aligns across 13 bases. The V gene's germline CDR1 is SGHRS and CDR2 YFSETQ. This CDR3 region has 16 residues. The V segment lost 4 bases and the J segment 2 bases; nucleotides outside the gene matches: 5. CDR3 nucleotide sequence: TGCGCCAGCAGCCGGGGACTAGCGGGAAAACAAGAGACCCAGTACTTC. The encoded protein is CASSRGLAGKQETQYF.

The rearrangement links TRBV5-1 to TRBJ1-5, with D hard to call. The V gene lost 1 base and the J gene lost 4 bases, with 12 bases spanning the gap. Germline-derived CDR1 and CDR2 are SGHRS and YFSETQ. The CDR3 spans 15 residues. Here the CDR3 DNA reads TGCGCCAGCAGCTTGATGGGTAAATTTAATCAGCCCCAGCATTTT. Translation gives CASSLMGKFNQPQHF.

V and J are TRBV12-5 and TRBJ1-1; no firm D call. Germline V gene lookup returns CDR1 LGHNT and CDR2 FRNRAP. Trimming cost V 1 base and J 5 bases, with 17 bases left between them. The CDR3 contains 16 residues. The CDR3 loop reads CASGLGTGGGWTEAFF. For the CDR3, the DNA is TGTGCTAGTGGTTTGGGGACTGGCGGAGGGTGGACTGAAGCTTTCTTT.

The rearrangement uses TRBV28 and TRBJ1-3; D perhaps matches TRBD1 (5 bases). The V end was cut by 5 bases, the J end by 4 bases, with 12 bases between. Germline values: CDR1 MDHEN, CDR2 SYDVKM. The CDR3 is 14 residues long. CDR3 loop: CASSPGTQGNTIYF. CDR3 coding DNA: TGTGCCAGCAGTCCCGGGACTCAAGGAAACACCATATATTTT. Full variable domain (outside the CDR3, taken from reference TRBV28 and TRBJ1-3): DVKVTQSSRYLVKRTGEKVFLECVQDMDHENMFWYRQDPGLGLRLIYFSYDVKMKEKGDIPEGYSVSREKKERFSLILESASTNQTSMYLCASSPGTQGNTIYFGEGSWLTVV.

This clone was observed a few times. The chain couples TRBV5-4 to TRBJ1-2; TRBD1 matches at 7 bases. This CDR3 spans 16 amino acids. The germline CDR1 and CDR2 sequences are SGHNT and YYREEE (reference sequence). J was trimmed by 4 bases and V by 4 bases; bases with no gene match: 13. CDR3 amino acids: CASSPGGGGTAYGYTF. The DNA for the CDR3 is TGTGCCAGCAGCCCGGGAGGAGGCGGGACAGCCTATGGCTACACCTTC.

The V call is TRBV7-8, the J call TRBJ1-1, with unresolved D. The V gene lost 0 bases and the J gene lost 10 bases, with 18 bases spanning the gap. The germline CDR1 and CDR2 sequences are SGHVS and FQNEAQ. The CDR3 extends over 15 amino acids. CDR3 residues: CASSLALGRGVGAFF. The CDR3 nucleotides read TGTGCCAGCAGCTTAGCGCTCGGTCGTGGGGTCGGAGCTTTCTTT.

The rearrangement links TRBV19 to TRBJ1-5; D ambiguous. CDR1 is LNHDA and CDR2 is SQIVND in the germline V gene (reference sequence). The V end lost 4 bases, the J end lost 0 bases, and 13 bases lay between the germline ends. The CDR3 totals 16 residues. CDR3 loop: CASSTGDGNSNQPQHF. For the CDR3, the DNA is TGTGCCAGTAGTACAGGAGACGGGAATAGCAATCAGCCCCAGCATTTT. The variable domain in full, completed from reference TRBV19 and TRBJ1-5, reads DGGITQSPKYLFRKEGQNVTLSCEQNLNHDAMYWYRQDPGQGLRLIYYSQIVNDFQKGDIAEGYSVSREKKESFPLTVTSAQKNPTAFYLCASSTGDGNSNQPQHFGDGTRLSIL.

V gene TRBV14 combines with J gene TRBJ2-3; TRBD2 agrees at 10 bases. Unmatched junction bases numbered 11, after V lost 4 bases and J lost 1 base. CDR1 and CDR2 (germline): SGHDN, FVKESK. The CDR3 sequence is 18 residues long. CDR3 loop: CASSPNLRTSGRTDTQYF. DNA of the CDR3: TGTGCCAGCAGCCCCAACCTCAGGACTAGCGGCCGCACAGATACGCAGTATTTT. Combining the CDR3 with reference TRBV14 and TRBJ2-3 gives the whole variable domain EAGVTQFPSHSVIEKGQTVTLRCDPISGHDNLYWYRRVMGKEIKFLLHFVKESKQDESGMPNNRFLAERTGGTYSTLKVQPAELEDSGVYFCASSPNLRTSGRTDTQYFGPGTRLTVL.

This clone was found a few times. The genes are TRBV11-2 and TRBJ2-7; no clear D. Trimming cost V 3 bases and J 6 bases, with 3 bases left between them. The CDR3 is 10 amino acids. Germline CDR1 SGHAT, CDR2 FQNNGV. The CDR3 sequence is CASSLGEQYF. The CDR3 DNA is TGTGCCAGCAGCTTGGGCGAGCAGTACTTC. Together with reference TRBV11-2 and TRBJ2-7, the CDR3 gives the full variable domain: EAGVAQSPRYKIIEKRQSVAFWCNPISGHATLYWYQQILGQGPKLLIQFQNNGVVDDSQLPKDRFSAERLKGVDSTLKIQPAKLEDSAVYLCASSLGEQYFGPGTRLTVT.

This clone appeared a single time. The chain combines TRBV2 with TRBJ2-5, with D perhaps assigned TRBD1 or TRBD2 (5 bases each). Germline CDR1 SNHLY, CDR2 FYNNEI. The CDR3 sequence is 16 residues long. Trimming stripped 5 bases from V and 5 bases from J, with 21 bases between. The CDR3: CASSLFLGVAMETQYF. The CDR3 coding sequence is TGTGCCAGCAGTTTATTCTTGGGGGTTGCAATGGAGACCCAGTACTTC.

CDR3 coding DNA: TGTGCCAGCAGCGTAGTCGGGGGTTTCTCTGGAAACACCATATATTTT. This gives the protein CASSVVGGFSGNTIYF. The genes are TRBV9 and TRBJ1-3, with TRBD1 as a possible D gene (5 bases). V shed 0 bases and J shed 0 bases, with 10 bases lying between them. Germline CDR1 SGDLS, CDR2 YYNGEE. The CDR3 spans 16 residues.

This chain uses TRBV7-3 with TRBJ2-1; 13 bases are a match to TRBD2. Germline V gene data show CDR1 as SGHTA and CDR2 as FQGTGA. Unmatched junction bases numbered 6, after V lost 5 bases and J lost 8 bases. The CDR3 sequence is 15 residues long. In DNA form, the CDR3 reads TGTGCCAGCAGCGCACTAGCGGGAGGGGCGTATGAGCAGTTCTTC. Translating gives CASSALAGGAYEQFF.

This clone has only a few counts. V and J are TRBV5-1 and TRBJ2-3; 11 nucleotides align to TRBD1. The CDR3 sequence is 14 residues long. The germline V gene has CDR1 SGHRS and CDR2 YFSETQ. V shed 4 bases, J shed 5 bases, and the junction held 3 bases outside the gene matches. The CDR3 here is CASSTGQGGDTQYF. CDR3 DNA: TGCGCCAGCAGCACGGGACAGGGGGGAGATACGCAGTATTTT.

The chain carries TRBV28 and TRBJ2-7, with a possible D match to TRBD1 (6 bases). Deletions cut 5 bases from V and 1 base from J, with 15 bases between. CDR3 length: 15 residues. The germline gives CDR1 MDHEN, CDR2 SYDVKM. In DNA form, the CDR3 reads TGTGCCAGCAGTAAAAGGACAGCCAGATCCTACGAGCAGTACTTC. Translation: CASSKRTARSYEQYF.

The gene calls are TRBV28 and TRBJ2-7; 10 nucleotides align to TRBD1. Germline V CDR1 and CDR2: MDHEN, SYDVKM. Trimming removed 7 bases from V and 4 bases from J; junction bases left unmatched: 13. This CDR3 region has 16 residues. The CDR3 nucleotides read TGTGCCAGCACCCTTAGTAGCGGACAGGGGGGGTACGAGCAGTACTTC. Its protein is CASTLSSGQGGYEQYF.

This chain links TRBV5-5 with TRBJ1-5; D is undetermined. Germline CDR1 reads SGHKS; CDR2 reads YYEKEE (reference sequence). This CDR3 region has 14 residues. The germline V and J ends were trimmed by 4 bases and 7 bases, with 15 bases remaining between them. The CDR3 region is CASSIGPGGQPQHF. The DNA of the CDR3 is TGTGCCAGCAGCATAGGACCGGGAGGGCAGCCCCAGCATTTT.

The gene calls are TRBV7-8 and TRBJ2-3; possible D gene TRBD2, 5 bases. V was trimmed by 5 bases and J by 0 bases, leaving 21 bases between them. This CDR3 region has 18 residues. Germline V CDR1 and CDR2: SGHVS, FQNEAQ. CDR3 bases: TGTGCCAGCAGCATCCTCCTCCGGAGCGGATCTAGCACAGATACGCAGTATTTT. Translating gives CASSILLRSGSSTDTQYF.

The CDR3 sequence: CASGLVTSEAQYF. The DNA for the CDR3 is TGTGCTAGTGGTTTGGTAACAAGTGAAGCGCAGTATTTT. The gene calls are TRBV12-5 and TRBJ2-3, with D unclear. The CDR3 has 13 amino acids. CDR1 is LGHNT, CDR2 FRNRAP, per germline. V was pared by 0 bases and J by 10 bases, with 11 bases between.

This clone has only one observation. The V gene is TRBV10-1, the J gene TRBJ1-1; possible D gene TRBD1, 6 bases. Germline CDR1 reads WNHNN; CDR2 reads SYGVQD (reference sequence). V lost 8 bases, J lost 1 base, and 14 bases lay in between. The CDR3 is made up of 14 amino acids. This CDR3 is CASGQRRGNTEAFF. CDR3 DNA sequence: TGCGCCAGCGGCCAACGCAGGGGGAACACTGAAGCTTTCTTT.

Written as DNA, the CDR3 is TGTGCCAGCAGTTCTGTAACTAGCGGGAAGGTCTACAATGAGCAGTTCTTC. Translating it yields CASSSVTSGKVYNEQFF. The V call is TRBV27, the J call TRBJ2-1; 10 bases are a match to TRBD2. CDR3 length equals 17 residues. With V trimmed by 4 bases and J by 3 bases, 9 bases remained unmatched. In germline, CDR1 is MNHEY, CDR2 SMNVEV (reference sequence).

CDR3: CASSDFGSYNEQFF. CDR3 sequence (DNA): TGTGCCAGCAGTGATTTTGGGTCTTACAATGAGCAGTTCTTC. The genes are TRBV6-1 and TRBJ2-1; D not certain. In germline, CDR1 is MNHNS, CDR2 SASEGT. This CDR3 is built from 14 residues. V was trimmed by 3 bases and J by 4 bases, leaving 10 bases between them.

The chain carries TRBV10-3 and TRBJ1-2; no clear D. Deletions cut 7 bases from V and 0 bases from J, with 18 bases between. Germline CDR1 ENHRY, CDR2 SYGVKD. The CDR3 covers 16 residues. The CDR3 DNA follows: TGTGCCATCACACCACCCCGGGGAGATACTAACTATGGCTACACCTTC. Translating gives CAITPPRGDTNYGYTF.

The genes are TRBV9 and TRBJ2-1; 8 bases map to TRBD2. V lost 2 bases and J lost 6; bases outside the gene matches: 4. The germline gives CDR1 SGDLS, CDR2 YYNGEE. This CDR3 has 14 residues. CDR3 DNA: TGTGCCAGCAGCGTTACTAGCGGTTTCAATGAGCAGTTCTTC. This codes for CASSVTSGFNEQFF.

The gene calls are TRBV5-4 and TRBJ2-7, with 10 bases that match TRBD2. With V trimmed by 0 bases and J by 3 bases, 3 bases remained unmatched. Looked up from germline, CDR1 is SGHNT and CDR2 is YYREEE (reference sequence). CDR3 length equals 15 residues. DNA for the CDR3: TGTGCCAGCAGCTTGGCTAGCGGGAGAATCTACGAGCAGTACTTC. This translates into CASSLASGRIYEQYF.

The V gene is TRBV25-1, the J gene TRBJ1-2; unclear D gene. Trimming left V 3 bases short and J 4 bases short, with 12 bases between. The CDR3 runs to 14 residues. The germline CDR1 and CDR2 sequences are MGHDK and SYGVNS. The CDR3 nucleotides read TGTGCCAGCAGTGACATACGATTCGGCTATGGCTACACCTTC. Its translation is CASSDIRFGYGYTF.

The chain couples TRBV18 to TRBJ1-4; 7 bases match TRBD1. The germline V gene encodes CDR1 KGHSH and CDR2 LQKENI. V shed 3 bases, J shed 7 bases, and the junction held 2 bases outside the gene matches. The CDR3 sequence is 13 residues long. In nucleotides, the CDR3 is TGTGCCAGCTCACCGGGACAGATTGAAAAACTGTTTTTT. As protein: CASSPGQIEKLFF.